This TCR beta chain comes out of a study of control samples from healthy donors and cancer patients. This CDR3 contains 12 residues. The V segment lost 3 bases and the J segment 10 bases; nucleotides outside the gene matches: 4. Clones were read by immunoSEQ multiplex PCR, and TCRdb kept only the in-frame ones, dropping some. The profile covers about 180,000 clones, with around 90% appearing a single time and 1.4% taken by the ten largest. The sequence was obtained from a woman aged 45-59 years in good health. The source material was blood. The chain links TRBV12-3 or TRBV12-4 to TRBJ1-1; 8 positions match TRBD1. DNA of the CDR3: TGTGCCAGCAGTTTGACAGGGGTTAGAGCTTTCTTT. Amino acid sequence: CASSLTGVRAFF.